This record covers a single T cell receptor (beta chain). This CDR3 has 15 amino acids. The V and J ends lost 5 bases and 2 bases, in that order; junction bases with no gene match: 4. CDR1 MDHEN and CDR2 SYDVKM come from the germline V gene. Focal radiation plus CTLA-4 blockade with ipilimumab was given to patients with chemo-refractory metastatic non-small-cell lung cancer. This entry comes from a study of radiotherapy plus CTLA-4 blockade in lung cancer. The method was immunoSEQ multiplex PCR; TCRdb's version includes in-frame clones alone and lacks a portion of them. The profile shows tens of thousands of clones, 83% of them singletons.

This receptor was taken from a human donor with non-small cell lung cancer who had stable disease on radiotherapy plus ipilimumab. The genes are TRBV28 and TRBJ2-2; 8 bases are shared with TRBD1. The specimen comprised peripheral blood, sampled from a patient treated with radiotherapy plus ipilimumab. CDR3 region: CASSRQGSNTGELFF. CDR3 DNA sequence: TGTGCCAGCAGTCGACAGGGGTCTAACACCGGGGAGCTGTTTTTT.